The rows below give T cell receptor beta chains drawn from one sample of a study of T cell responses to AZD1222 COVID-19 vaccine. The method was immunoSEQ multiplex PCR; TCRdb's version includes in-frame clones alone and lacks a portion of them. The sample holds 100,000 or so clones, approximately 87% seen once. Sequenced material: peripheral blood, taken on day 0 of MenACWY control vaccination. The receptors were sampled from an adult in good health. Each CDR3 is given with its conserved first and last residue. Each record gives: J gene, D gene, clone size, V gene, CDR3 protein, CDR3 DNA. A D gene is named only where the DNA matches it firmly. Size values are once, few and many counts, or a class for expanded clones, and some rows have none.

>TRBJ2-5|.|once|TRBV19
CASSIAGQQETQYF
TGTGCCAGTAGTATAGCCGGACAGCAAGAGACCCAGTACTTC
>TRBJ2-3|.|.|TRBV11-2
CASSLVGDFDTQYF
TGTGCCAGCAGCTTAGTGGGAGACTTTGATACGCAGTATTTT
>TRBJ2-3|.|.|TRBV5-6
CASSLEGTDTQYF
TGTGCCAGCAGCTTGGAAGGTACAGATACGCAGTATTTT
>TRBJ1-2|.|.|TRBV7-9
CASSRAASLGGYTF
TGTGCCAGCAGCCGTGCCGCTAGCTTGGGGGGCTACACCTTC
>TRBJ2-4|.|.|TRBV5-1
CASGLRTKNIQYF
TGCGCCAGCGGACTCCGGACCAAAAACATTCAGTACTTC
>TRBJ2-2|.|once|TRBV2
CASRRANTGELFF
TGTGCCAGCAGGCGAGCAAACACCGGGGAGCTGTTTTTT
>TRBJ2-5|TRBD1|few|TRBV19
CASSNPPGTGGTETQYF
TGTGCCAGTAGTAACCCTCCCGGGACAGGGGGTACTGAGACCCAGTACTTC
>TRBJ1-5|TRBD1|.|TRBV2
CASSLGDRKVQPQHF
TGTGCCAGCAGCCTAGGGGACAGAAAGGTTCAGCCCCAGCATTTT
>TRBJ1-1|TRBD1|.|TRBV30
CAWSSTGTGVVEAFF
TGTGCCTGGAGTTCAACCGGGACAGGGGTAGTTGAAGCTTTCTTT
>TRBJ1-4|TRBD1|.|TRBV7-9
CASSPRDRALATNEKLFF
TGTGCCAGCAGCCCCCGGGACAGGGCTTTAGCAACTAATGAAAAACTGTTTTTT
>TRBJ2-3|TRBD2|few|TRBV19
CASSPKTSGNTDTQYF
TGTGCCAGTAGTCCCAAAACTAGCGGGAACACAGATACGCAGTATTTT
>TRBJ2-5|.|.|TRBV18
CASSPGSRTQYF
TGTGCCAGCTCACCAGGATCCAGGACCCAGTACTTC
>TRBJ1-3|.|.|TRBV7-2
CASSLTVLSGNTIYF
TGTGCCAGCAGCTTGACGGTTCTCTCTGGAAACACCATATATTTT
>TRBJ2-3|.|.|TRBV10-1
CASSESGIDTQYF
TGCGCCAGCAGTGAGTCGGGGATAGATACGCAGTATTTT
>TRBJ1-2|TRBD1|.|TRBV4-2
CASSQDRGTEMGHGYTF
TGTGCCAGCAGCCAAGACCGGGGGACAGAAATGGGGCATGGCTACACCTTC
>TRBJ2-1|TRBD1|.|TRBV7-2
CASSWLGQGDGNEQFF
TGTGCCAGCAGCTGGCTGGGACAGGGGGACGGCAATGAGCAGTTCTTC
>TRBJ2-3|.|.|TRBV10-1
CASSAASGTDTQYF
TGCGCCAGCAGTGCGGCTAGCGGCACAGATACGCAGTATTTT
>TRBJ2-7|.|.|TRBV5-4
CASSLANLGPRDEQYF
TGTGCCAGCAGCTTGGCGAATCTTGGGCCGAGGGACGAGCAGTACTTC
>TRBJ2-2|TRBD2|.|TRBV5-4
CASSRPGLAGGPNTGELFF
TGTGCCAGCAGCCGCCCGGGACTAGCGGGAGGCCCGAACACCGGGGAGCTGTTTTTT
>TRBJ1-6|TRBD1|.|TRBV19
CASSRQGFGSPLHF
TGTGCCAGTAGCCGACAGGGATTCGGGTCACCCCTCCACTTT
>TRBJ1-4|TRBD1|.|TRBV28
CATQLPGQVDEKLFF
TGTGCCACCCAACTTCCGGGACAGGTGGATGAAAAACTGTTTTTT
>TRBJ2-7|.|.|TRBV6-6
CASSYSVTYEQYF
TGTGCCAGCAGTTACTCAGTTACCTACGAGCAGTACTTC
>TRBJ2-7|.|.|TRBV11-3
CASRRDGGEQYF
TGTGCCAGCCGCAGGGATGGGGGAGAGCAGTACTTC
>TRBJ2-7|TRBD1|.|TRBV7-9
CASSAPAGQGSYEQYF
TGTGCCAGCAGCGCCCCGGCGGGACAGGGGTCCTACGAGCAGTACTTC
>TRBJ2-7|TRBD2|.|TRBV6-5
CASSYSVGGGGYEQYF
TGTGCCAGCAGTTACTCGGTGGGGGGGGGAGGCTACGAGCAGTACTTC
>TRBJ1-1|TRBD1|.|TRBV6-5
CASSTGVGGTEAFF
TGTGCCAGCAGTACAGGGGTCGGGGGAACTGAAGCTTTCTTT
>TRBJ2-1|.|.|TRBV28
CASSLRSWSVRDNEQFF
TGTGCCAGCAGTTTAAGGTCCTGGAGCGTTAGGGACAATGAGCAGTTCTTC
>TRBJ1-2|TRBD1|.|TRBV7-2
CASRGQGGELDGYTF
TGTGCCAGCCGAGGACAGGGGGGAGAACTCGATGGCTACACCTTC
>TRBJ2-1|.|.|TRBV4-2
CASSQAGGGGYNEQFF
TGTGCCAGCAGCCAAGCAGGGGGAGGGGGATACAATGAGCAGTTCTTC
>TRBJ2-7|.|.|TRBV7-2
CASSLAPGQFYEQYF
TGTGCCAGCAGCTTAGCCCCCGGACAGTTCTACGAGCAGTACTTC
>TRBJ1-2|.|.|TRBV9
CASSAGTNYGYTF
TGTGCCAGCAGCGCCGGGACTAACTATGGCTACACCTTC
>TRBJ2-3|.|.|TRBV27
CASSLEFTDTQYF
TGTGCCAGCAGTCTAGAGTTCACAGATACGCAGTATTTT